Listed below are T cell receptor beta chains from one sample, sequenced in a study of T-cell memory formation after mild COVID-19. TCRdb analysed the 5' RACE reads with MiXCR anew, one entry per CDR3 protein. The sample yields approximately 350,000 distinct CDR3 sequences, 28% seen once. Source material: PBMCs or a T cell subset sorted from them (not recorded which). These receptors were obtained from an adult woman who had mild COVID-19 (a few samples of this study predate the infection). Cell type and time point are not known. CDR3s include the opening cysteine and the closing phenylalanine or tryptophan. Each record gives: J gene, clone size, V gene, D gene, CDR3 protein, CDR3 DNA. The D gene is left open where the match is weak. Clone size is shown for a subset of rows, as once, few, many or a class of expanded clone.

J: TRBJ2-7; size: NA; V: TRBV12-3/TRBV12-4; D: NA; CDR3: CASSLTQRSYEQYF; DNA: TGTGCCAGCAGTTTAACACAGCGCTCCTACGAGCAGTACTTC
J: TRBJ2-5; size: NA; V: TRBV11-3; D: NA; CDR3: CASSSSDHPSGSRETQYF; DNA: TGTGCCAGCAGCTCGTCAGATCATCCCTCTGGCAGCCGAGAGACCCAGTACTTC
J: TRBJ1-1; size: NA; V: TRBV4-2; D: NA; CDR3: CASSTGQANTEAFF; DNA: TGTGCCAGCAGCACGGGACAAGCTAACACTGAAGCTTTCTTT
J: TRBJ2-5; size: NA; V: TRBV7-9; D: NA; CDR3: CASTQSETQYF; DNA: TGTGCCAGCACTCAATCCGAGACCCAGTACTTC
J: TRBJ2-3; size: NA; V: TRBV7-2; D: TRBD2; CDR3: CASNSRRGVGTDTQYF; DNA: TGTGCCAGCAACAGCCGACGGGGGGTTGGCACAGATACGCAGTATTTT
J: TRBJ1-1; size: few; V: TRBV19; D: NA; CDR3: CASSIGQTEAFF; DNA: TGTGCCAGTAGTATTGGACAAACTGAAGCTTTCTTT
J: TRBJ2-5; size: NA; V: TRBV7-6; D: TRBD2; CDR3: CASSPGTSGTQYF; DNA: TGTGCCAGCAGCCCCGGGACTAGCGGGACCCAGTACTTC
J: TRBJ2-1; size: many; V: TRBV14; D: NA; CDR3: CASSWYNWGDEQFF; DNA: TGTGCCAGCAGCTGGTACAACTGGGGAGATGAGCAGTTCTTC
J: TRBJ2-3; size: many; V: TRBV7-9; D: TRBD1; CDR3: CASSSRQGARDTQYF; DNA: TGTGCCAGCAGCAGTAGACAGGGGGCGCGAGATACGCAGTATTTT
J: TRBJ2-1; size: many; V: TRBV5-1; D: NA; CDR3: CASSLDLNEQFF; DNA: TGCGCCAGCAGCTTGGACCTCAATGAGCAGTTCTTC
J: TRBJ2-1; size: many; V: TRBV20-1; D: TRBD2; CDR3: CSATFSGGADNEQFF; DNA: TGCAGTGCTACATTCAGCGGGGGGGCAGACAATGAGCAGTTCTTC
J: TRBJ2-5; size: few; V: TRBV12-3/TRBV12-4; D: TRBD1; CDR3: CASHRGIRETQYF; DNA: TGTGCCAGCCACAGGGGGATCAGAGAGACCCAGTACTTC
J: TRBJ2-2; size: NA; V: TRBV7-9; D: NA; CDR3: CASSYLYYANTGELFF; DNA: TGTGCCAGCAGCTACTTGTACTACGCGAACACCGGGGAGCTGTTTTTT
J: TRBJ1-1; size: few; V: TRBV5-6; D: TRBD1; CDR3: CASSWTSGGVGNTEAFF; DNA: TGTGCCAGCAGCTGGACATCAGGGGGAGTAGGGAACACTGAAGCTTTCTTT
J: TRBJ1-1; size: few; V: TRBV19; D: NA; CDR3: CASSIQENTEAFF; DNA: TGTGCCAGTAGTATACAGGAGAACACTGAAGCTTTCTTT
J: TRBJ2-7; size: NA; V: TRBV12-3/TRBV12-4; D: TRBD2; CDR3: CASSPPPGLAESYEQYF; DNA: TGTGCCAGCAGTCCCCCCCCCGGACTAGCGGAGTCCTACGAGCAGTACTTC
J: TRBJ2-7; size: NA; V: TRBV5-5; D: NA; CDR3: CASSLPDAGAEYEQYF; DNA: TGTGCCAGCAGCTTGCCCGACGCGGGGGCTGAATACGAGCAGTACTTC
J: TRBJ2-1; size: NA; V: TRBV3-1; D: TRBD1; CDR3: CASSQDRTGGRDEQFF; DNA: TGTGCCAGCAGCCAAGATCGAACAGGGGGCAGGGATGAGCAGTTCTTC
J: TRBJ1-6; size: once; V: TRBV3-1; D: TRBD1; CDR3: CASSTGTGANSPLHF; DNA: TGTGCCAGCAGCACCGGGACAGGGGCTAATTCACCCCTCCACTTT
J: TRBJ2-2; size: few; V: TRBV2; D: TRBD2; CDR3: CASRGLADTGELFF; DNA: TGTGCCAGCAGGGGACTAGCGGACACCGGGGAGCTGTTTTTT
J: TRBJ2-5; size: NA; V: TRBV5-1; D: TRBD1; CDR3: CASSVGAHRGRETQYF; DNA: TGCGCCAGCAGCGTGGGGGCCCACAGGGGGCGCGAGACCCAGTACTTC
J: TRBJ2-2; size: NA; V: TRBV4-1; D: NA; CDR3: CASSQRAGTMNTGELFF; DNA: TGCGCCAGCAGCCAACGAGCGGGTACAATGAACACCGGGGAGCTGTTTTTT
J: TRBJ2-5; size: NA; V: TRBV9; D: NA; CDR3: CASSGSPGETQYF; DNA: TGTGCCAGCAGCGGATCCCCTGGGGAGACCCAGTACTTC
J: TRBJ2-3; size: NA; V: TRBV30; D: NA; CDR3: CAWSSGEWGTDTQYF; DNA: TGTGCCTGGAGTTCTGGGGAGTGGGGCACAGATACGCAGTATTTT
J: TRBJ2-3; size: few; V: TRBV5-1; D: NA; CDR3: CASRIRASGTQYF; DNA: TGCGCCAGCAGGATTCGGGCCTCGGGTACGCAGTATTTT
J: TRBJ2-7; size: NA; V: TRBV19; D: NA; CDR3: CASSIVIGQKTSYEQYF; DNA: TGTGCCAGTAGTATAGTGATTGGGCAGAAAACCTCCTACGAGCAGTACTTC
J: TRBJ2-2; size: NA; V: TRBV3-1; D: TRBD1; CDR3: CASSDRGRVDIGELFF; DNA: TGTGCCAGCAGCGACAGGGGGCGAGTGGATATCGGGGAGCTGTTTTTT
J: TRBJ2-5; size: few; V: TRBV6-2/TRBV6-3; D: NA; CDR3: CASSWRLQETQYF; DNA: TGTGCCAGCAGTTGGCGGTTGCAAGAGACCCAGTACTTC
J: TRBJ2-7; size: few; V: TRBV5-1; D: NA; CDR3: CASSLAGPPYEQYF; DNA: TGCGCCAGCAGCTTGGCCGGGCCTCCCTACGAGCAGTACTTC
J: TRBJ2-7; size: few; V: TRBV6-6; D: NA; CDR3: CASSPRSYEQYF; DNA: TGTGCCAGCAGCCCCCGTTCCTACGAGCAGTACTTC
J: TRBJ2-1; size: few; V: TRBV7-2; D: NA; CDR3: CASSLYPFEQFF; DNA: TGTGCCAGCAGCTTATATCCGTTTGAGCAGTTCTTC
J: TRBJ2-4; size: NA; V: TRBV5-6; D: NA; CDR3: CASSSGLAKNIQYF; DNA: TGTGCCAGCAGCTCAGGGCTAGCCAAAAACATTCAGTACTTC
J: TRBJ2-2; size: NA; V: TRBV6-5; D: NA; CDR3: CASSYAWEGSQNTGELFF; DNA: TGTGCCAGCAGTTACGCATGGGAAGGATCACAGAACACCGGGGAGCTGTTTTTT
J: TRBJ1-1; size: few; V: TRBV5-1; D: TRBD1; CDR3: CASSLGQGAGGTEAFF; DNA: TGCGCCAGCAGCTTGGGACAGGGGGCCGGGGGGACTGAAGCTTTCTTT
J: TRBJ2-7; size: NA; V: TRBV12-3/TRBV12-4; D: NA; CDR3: CASSFAGAGYEQYF; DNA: TGTGCCAGCAGTTTCGCCGGGGCTGGCTACGAGCAGTACTTC